What follows are 5 T cell receptor beta chains derived from one specimen sequenced in a study of T cell responses to AZD1222 COVID-19 vaccine. Libraries were prepared by immunoSEQ multiplex PCR; TCRdb keeps only in-frame clonotypes and omits some of them. Here the sample spans about 130,000 clones, over 80% being singletons. The specimen was peripheral blood, collected 28 days after the second AZD1222 dose. All receptors derive from an adult who received the AZD1222 COVID-19 vaccine.

The rearrangement uses TRBV4-1 and TRBJ1-1; 9 bases fit TRBD1. The CDR3 consists of 14 residues. Germline lookup yields CDR1 MGHRA and CDR2 YSYEKL. J was trimmed by 3 bases and V by 4 bases; bases with no gene match: 3. The CDR3 is CASSPTGGYTEAFF. The CDR3 coding sequence is TGCGCCAGCAGCCCAACAGGGGGCTACACTGAAGCTTTCTTT.

This clone was seen more than once but under ten times. The chain recombines TRBV27 with TRBJ1-2; TRBD1 matches 7 bases. CDR1 and CDR2 from the germline V gene are MNHEY and SMNVEV (reference sequence). V shed 7 bases and J 4 bases; nucleotides not matched to a gene: 9. CDR3 length: 14 amino acids. CDR3 amino acids: CASKPDRDSYGYTF. The CDR3 DNA reads TGTGCCAGCAAGCCTGACCGGGACAGCTATGGCTACACCTTC.

The V call is TRBV10-3, the J call TRBJ1-1; D call uncertain. Germline loops: CDR1 ENHRY, CDR2 SYGVKD. The CDR3 totals 12 residues. With 0 bases removed from V and 14 bases from J, the gap between germline ends came to 13 bases. The CDR3 sequence: CAISESPGSDFF. For the CDR3, the DNA is TGTGCCATCAGTGAGTCACCCGGAAGCGACTTCTTT.

The chain employs TRBV4-2 and TRBJ2-1; no reliable D call. The ends were cut back, 1 base at V and 7 bases at J, with 11 bases in the middle. The CDR3 is 14 residues long. Germline CDR1 and CDR2: LGHNA and YNFKEQ. CDR3 amino acids: CASSQASGGNEQFF. CDR3 in DNA: TGTGCCAGCAGCCAAGCCTCCGGCGGAAATGAGCAGTTCTTC.

The chain recombines TRBV7-8 with TRBJ2-2; unclear D gene. The germline CDR1 and CDR2 sequences are SGHVS and FQNEAQ. V lost 5 bases and J lost 4, with 11 bases in between. The CDR3 covers 14 residues. CDR3 DNA: TGTGCCAGCAGCCGAGGACCCGTCACCGGGGAGCTGTTTTTT. It yields the protein CASSRGPVTGELFF.